These 19 T cell receptor beta chains were sequenced from one sample in a study of T-cell reconstitution after alpha-beta-depleted transplantation in children. For TCRbeta, the library was prepared with unique molecular identifiers. TCRdb ran MiXCR on the PCR reads and lists one entry per CDR3 protein. Of some 840,000 distinct CDR3 sequences listed, less than 20% were seen once; the top ten hold approximately 4.5%. Here the sequenced sample was PBMCs, mostly from graft donor cells, taken 360 days after TCRalphabeta/CD19-depleted stem cell transplant. The receptors originated from a male patient under 18 who had a stem cell transplant for acute lymphoblastic leukemia, so the T cells may come from the graft donor.

This clonotype has more than one count but fewer than ten. The chain links TRBV9 to TRBJ2-7; D is ambiguous. Trimming stripped 1 base from V and 3 bases from J, with 14 bases between. Germline-derived CDR1 and CDR2 are SGDLS and YYNGEE. This CDR3 has 15 residues. CDR3 bases: TGTGCCAGCAGCGTATCCGGACGGAGCGACTACGAGCAGTACTTC. Amino acids: CASSVSGRSDYEQYF.

Comments on this clonotype: This may arise from a read error, as a much more abundant clone is one base away. The chain uses TRBV29-1 and TRBJ2-7; 7 nucleotides agree with TRBD1. The germline V gene has CDR1 SQVTM and CDR2 ANQGSEA. Trimming removed 4 bases from V and 0 bases from J; junction bases left unmatched: 3. The CDR3 spans 13 residues. CDR3 DNA: TGCAGCGTTGCAACAGGGGCCTCCTACGAGCAGTACTTC. It encodes CSVATGASYEQYF.

The sample holds a few counts of this clonotype. This chain links TRBV19 with TRBJ2-7; D perhaps matches TRBD1 (6 bases). Per germline, CDR1 LNHDA and CDR2 SQIVND (reference sequence). Trimming stripped 5 bases from V and 3 bases from J, with 17 bases between. The CDR3 totals 15 residues. The CDR3 spells CASSPGQFLSYEQYF. The CDR3 nucleotides read TGTGCCAGTAGTCCCGGACAGTTTCTCAGCTACGAGCAGTACTTC.

The V and J genes are TRBV12-3 or TRBV12-4 and TRBJ1-5, with 10 positions matching TRBD1. The CDR3 consists of 17 residues. V gave up 2 bases and J gave up 1 base; unmatched junction bases: 5. The CDR3 spells CASSLPRTGGSNQPQHF. Written as DNA, the CDR3 is TGTGCCAGCAGTTTACCGAGGACAGGGGGGAGCAATCAGCCCCAGCATTTT.

In this sample, this clonotype turned up a few times. The rearrangement uses TRBV7-9 and TRBJ2-3; 13 nucleotides line up with TRBD2. CDR1 and CDR2 (germline): SEHNR, FQNEAQ (reference sequence). The CDR3 is 17 amino acids. Trimming at V came to 5 bases and at J to 4 bases, leaving 9 bases not matched to a gene. The CDR3 DNA is TGTGCCAGCAGCGTGCGGACTAGCGGGAGTAGGGCAGATACGCAGTATTTT. Its protein product is CASSVRTSGSRADTQYF.

The chain recombines TRBV7-6 with TRBJ2-7; TRBD1 agrees at 10 bases. Germline lookup yields CDR1 SGHVS and CDR2 FNYEAQ. The CDR3 covers 15 residues. Germline trimming cut 5 bases from V and 1 base from J; bases unmatched to any gene: 5. The CDR3 bases are TGTGCCAGCAGCACGGGGACAGGGGAGTCCTACGAGCAGTACTTC. This translates into CASSTGTGESYEQYF.

In its sample, this clonotype was seen a few times. This sequence joins TRBV5-1 and TRBJ1-5; D uncertain. Per germline, CDR1 SGHRS and CDR2 YFSETQ. The ends were cut back, 0 bases at V and 3 bases at J, with 7 bases in the middle. The CDR3 extends over 14 amino acids. CDR3 coding DNA: TGCGCCAGCAGCTTGGACGGAATCAATCAGCCCCAGCATTTT. Translating it yields CASSLDGINQPQHF.

V is TRBV27 and J is TRBJ2-1, with 7 bases aligning to TRBD2. Unmatched junction bases numbered 24, after V lost 6 bases and J lost 7 bases. CDR3 length: 19 residues. Germline V gene lookup returns CDR1 MNHEY and CDR2 SMNVEV (reference sequence). CDR3 amino acids: CASSRLGYAEGLEDNEQFF. The CDR3 bases are TGTGCCAGCAGCCGATTAGGGTACGCGGAAGGACTAGAGGATAATGAGCAGTTCTTC.

V gene TRBV5-1 combines with J gene TRBJ2-1; D uncertain. CDR3 length equals 12 residues. CDR1 is SGHRS, CDR2 YFSETQ, per germline. V shed 4 bases and J shed 8 bases, with 10 bases lying between them. CDR3 DNA: TGCGCCAGCAGCACATCTGGCTATGAGCAGTTCTTC. Translating it yields CASSTSGYEQFF.

The rearrangement joins TRBV20-1 to TRBJ1-6; no reliable D call. From germline, CDR1 is DFQATT and CDR2 SNEGSKA (reference sequence). The V end lost 2 bases, the J end lost 9 bases, and 5 bases lay between the germline ends. The CDR3 extends over 11 amino acids. The CDR3 loop is CSARMGSPLHF. The CDR3 DNA sequence: TGCAGTGCTAGAATGGGTTCACCCCTCCACTTT.

This sequence joins TRBV10-1 and TRBJ1-3; D perhaps matches TRBD1 (5 bases). The germline V gene encodes CDR1 WNHNN and CDR2 SYGVQD (reference sequence). The CDR3 runs to 12 residues. V was trimmed by 11 bases and J by 8 bases, leaving 16 bases between them. CDR3 nucleotides: TGCGCCCCCGGGGGGAGAAGGCACACCATATATTTT. This encodes CAPGGRRHTIYF.

This chain links TRBV29-1 with TRBJ1-3; D not resolved. Between the trimmed V and J ends, which lost 4 bases and 2 bases, there was a span of 6 bases. The CDR3 extends over 12 amino acids. Germline V CDR1 and CDR2: SQVTM, ANQGSEA. The DNA of the CDR3 is TGCAGCGTTGGTCACCCTGGAAACACCATATATTTT. This translates into CSVGHPGNTIYF.

The chain recombines TRBV7-2 with TRBJ2-7; D gene ambiguous. Germline V gene sequence: CDR1 SGHTA, CDR2 FQGNSA. The V and J ends lost 3 bases and 4 bases respectively, with 10 bases between them. This CDR3 has 13 amino acids. CDR3 amino acids: CASSFDPKYEQYF. CDR3 coding DNA: TGTGCCAGCAGCTTCGACCCGAAGTACGAGCAGTACTTC.

The rearrangement links TRBV12-3 or TRBV12-4 to TRBJ2-7; maybe TRBD1 (6 bases). This CDR3 is built from 16 residues. Trimming left V 6 bases short and J 0 bases short, with 18 bases between. The CDR3 DNA follows: TGTGCCAGCAGGCCTACCTTCGGGACAAACTCCTACGAGCAGTACTTC. Translation gives CASRPTFGTNSYEQYF.

Only a few counts were recorded for this clonotype. The CDR3 bases are TGTGCCACCAGCGAGACAGGGGCCGGGGAGCTGTTTTTT. It yields the protein CATSETGAGELFF. The chain couples TRBV15 to TRBJ2-2, with TRBD1 matching 8 bases. With 5 bases clipped from V and 6 bases from J, the junction kept 2 bases outside the gene matches. The CDR3 has 13 residues. Germline CDR1 reads LNHNV; CDR2 reads YYDKDF (reference sequence). Variable domain in full (rest from reference TRBV15 and TRBJ2-2): DAMVIQNPRYQVTQFGKPVTLSCSQTLNHNVMYWYQQKSSQAPKLLFHYYDKDFNNEADTPDNFQSRRPNTSFCFLDIRSPGLGDTAMYLCATSETGAGELFFGEGSRLTVL.

Comment on this clonotype: A much larger clone differs from this one at a single base, so this may be a read error. The chain has TRBV2 and TRBJ2-1, with 9 bases identical to TRBD2. The CDR3 is 14 residues long. Per the germline V gene, CDR1 is SNHLY and CDR2 is FYNNEI. V lost 4 bases, J lost 5 bases, and 3 bases stayed unmatched. For the CDR3, the DNA is TGTGCCAGCAGTGGGCTAGCGGGACACAATGAGCAGTTCTTC. Translation: CASSGLAGHNEQFF.

V is TRBV9 and J is TRBJ2-7; TRBD2 matches 8 bases. Per the germline V gene, CDR1 is SGDLS and CDR2 is YYNGEE. The V gene end was trimmed by 2 bases and the J gene end by 3 bases; junction bases not matched to a gene: 7. This CDR3 has 15 residues. CDR3 nucleotides: TGTGCCAGCAGCGTTGGAAGAGCGGGAGTCTACGAGCAGTACTTC. It specifies CASSVGRAGVYEQYF.

This clonotype was seen a handful of times. The V call is TRBV6-4, the J call TRBJ2-1; D gene uncertain. The CDR3 is 13 amino acids. Per the germline V gene, CDR1 is MRHNA and CDR2 is SNTAGT. Trimming removed 5 bases at V and 6 bases at J, with 11 bases between. In nucleotides, the CDR3 is TGTGCCAGCAGTCGCCGGGTGGGCAATGAGCAGTTCTTC. Translation gives CASSRRVGNEQFF.

This sequence joins TRBV18 and TRBJ2-3, with no clear D. Trimming removed 6 bases from V and 2 bases from J, with 12 bases in between. CDR1 and CDR2 (germline): KGHSH, LQKENI. The CDR3 loop spans 14 amino acids. CDR3 residues: CASSPNILTDTQYF. CDR3 nucleotides: TGTGCCAGCTCCCCCAACATCCTCACAGATACGCAGTATTTT.